This TCR beta chain was captured by sequencing in a study of shared clonotypes between healthy human individuals. Overall study results and limits: Larger estimated richness was generally seen in naive subsets than in memory subsets.

Details on this clone: Its antigen is not known.

Deep was the level used in running the assay. Assay used: immunoSEQ multiplex PCR; TCRdb lists only in-frame clones, some missing. This table holds about 1.5 million clones, under 99% found once. Germline CDR1 is SGHVS and CDR2 is FQNEAQ. CDR3 length equals 14 residues. Between the trimmed V and J ends, which lost 4 bases and 7 bases, there was a span of 17 bases. The TCR sequence derives from a man aged 30-40 years in good health. Sequencing was carried out using naive CD4+ T cells sorted from blood. Subset indicated: CD45RA+ positively selected. The V call is TRBV7-8, the J call TRBJ2-7; D gene ambiguous. The CDR3: CASSSESAVREQYF. CDR3 bases: TGTGCCAGCAGCTCCGAGAGTGCGGTTCGAGAGCAGTACTTC.